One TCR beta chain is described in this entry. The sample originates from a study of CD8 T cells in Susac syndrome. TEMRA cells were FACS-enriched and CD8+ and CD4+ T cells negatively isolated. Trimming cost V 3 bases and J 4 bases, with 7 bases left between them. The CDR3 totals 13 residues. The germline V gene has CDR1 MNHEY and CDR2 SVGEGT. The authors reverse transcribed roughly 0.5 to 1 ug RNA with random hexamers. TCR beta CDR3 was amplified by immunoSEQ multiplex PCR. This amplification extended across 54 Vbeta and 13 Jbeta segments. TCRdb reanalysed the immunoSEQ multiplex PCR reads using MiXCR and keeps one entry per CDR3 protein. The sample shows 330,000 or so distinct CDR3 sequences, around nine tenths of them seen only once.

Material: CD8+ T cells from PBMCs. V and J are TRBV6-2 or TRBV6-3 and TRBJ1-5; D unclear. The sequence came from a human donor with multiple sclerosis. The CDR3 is CASSYTENQPQHF. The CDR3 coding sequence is TGTGCCAGCAGTTATACGGAGAATCAGCCCCAGCATTTT.